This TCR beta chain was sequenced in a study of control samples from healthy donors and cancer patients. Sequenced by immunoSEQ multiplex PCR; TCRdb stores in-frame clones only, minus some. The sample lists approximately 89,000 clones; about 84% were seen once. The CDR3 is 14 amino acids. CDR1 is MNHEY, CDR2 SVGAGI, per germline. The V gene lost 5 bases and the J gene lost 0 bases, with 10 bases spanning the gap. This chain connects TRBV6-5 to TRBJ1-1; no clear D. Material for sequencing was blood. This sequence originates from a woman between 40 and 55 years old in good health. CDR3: CASSPQDVNTEAFF. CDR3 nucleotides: TGTGCCAGCAGTCCCCAGGATGTGAACACTGAAGCTTTCTTT.